This T cell receptor beta chain was recovered during a study of blood T cell repertoires in COVID-19 (dated by TCRdb to the early 2020s). For context, the study as a whole: Collaborator samples came from the United States, Italy and Spain and covered acute and convalescent phases of COVID-19. The samples were drawn from the first 160 participants of the ongoing ImmuneRACE study and from 950 to 1,500 subjects provided by 6 global collaborators. The prospective study material was composed of cDNA or gDNA derived from T cells, B-cell-depleted T cells, or PBMCs. Sample metadata almost always included a de-identified subject ID, COVID-19 status, age in years and sex. The repertoires were released in a freely available public database meant as a resource for research on the immune response to SARS-CoV-2. Subjects who had been exposed to COVID-19, were actively infected with it, or had recovered from it provided the deeply sampled blood TCRbeta repertoires that made up the dataset. Where available, HLA class I and class II types were taken from metadata supplied by the sample provider and were not determined by assay-based typing. Results the study describes overall, beyond this receptor: How much clinical and demographic metadata was included differed by source and by participant, and the metadata was provided uncurated.

TCRbeta CDR3 regions were amplified from genomic DNA using the immunoSEQ Assay, a bias-controlled multiplex PCR. The paper's processing steps were these. The number of nucleated cells in each sample was estimated by amplification of reference gene primers within the assay. Sequence reads were collapsed and filtered to measure the absolute abundance of every unique TCRbeta CDR3 rearrangement. Productive Simpson clonality was computed per sample as the square root of Simpson's diversity index over productive rearrangements. Sourced from immuneACCESS, this table was stored by TCRdb with only in-frame sequences that have V and J called. A share of the clones is absent; for the studies checked, an unresolved V gene accounts for under half, and the remainder has no known explanation. D and trimming come from the DNA, and the V and J calls and clone size come from that table. A total of 250,000 to 300,000 clones appear in this sample, 86% of them only once. The ten largest clones take up about 3% of the sample.

The collaborating institutions used their own protocols to collect whole blood in K2EDTA tubes. Collaborator samples were shipped for TCRbeta analysis as frozen whole blood, isolated PBMCs, or DNA extracted from either sample type. For this clone: Its cognate antigen has yet to be identified. No base quality information exists; no much larger clone differs at one position.

This clonotype originated in a woman in her twenties or thirties with active or convalescent COVID-19. Sequenced: peripheral blood.

The CDR3 region reads CASSLDGLAVTDTQYF. The nucleotides are TGTGCCAGCAGCTTAGACGGATTAGCAGTCACAGATACGCAGTATTTT. Rearrangement joined TRBV7-9 to TRBJ2-3, with an unclear D gene assignment. V and J are truncated by 1 base and 2 bases respectively, leaving an intervening sequence of 13 bases. CDR1 and CDR2 (SEHNR, FQNEAQ) derive from the germline V gene (reference sequence). The CDR3 runs 16 residues from the cysteine to the phenylalanine. The only DNA kept is the CDR3, 48 bases in frame from the first base.